The present entry profiles one T cell receptor (beta chain) with its context. This entry is derived from a study of blood T cell repertoires in COVID-19. Libraries were prepared by immunoSEQ multiplex PCR; TCRdb keeps only in-frame clonotypes and omits some of them. The sample yields 220,000 or so clones, more than 80% seen once. Germline CDR1 is MGHRA and CDR2 is YSYEKL. The CDR3 is made up of 15 amino acids. V lost 5 bases to trimming and J lost 2 bases; unmatched junction nucleotides: 7. Study members were between about 18 and 100 years old and lived in 25 or so US regions. This chain connects TRBV4-1 to TRBJ1-1; TRBD1 matches 8 bases. Sequenced sample: PBMCs or T cells enriched from blood (not recorded which). This TCR was sampled from a woman younger than 30 in a cohort exposed to, infected with or recovered from COVID-19 (not recorded which). CDR3 DNA: TGCGCCAGCAGCACTCCGACAGGGGCCAACACTGAAGCTTTCTTT. The encoded protein is CASSTPTGANTEAFF.